Each of the 13 T cell receptor beta chains below was sequenced from the same sample in a study of spatial heterogeneity in lung cancer. Each CDR3 protein is one row after TCRdb ran MiXCR on the 5' RACE reads. In the table there are tens of thousands of distinct CDR3 sequences, roughly 5% of which are singletons. Time point here: sample taken at primary tumor resection. Extraction of whole RNA from tumor, nontumor lung or frozen PBMC preceded unsorted sequencing. Sequenced here: PBMCs, sampled at surgery. All receptors derive from a male donor with early-stage non-small cell lung cancer.

Many counts were recorded for this clonotype. The chain has TRBV7-9 and TRBJ1-5; possibly TRBD1 for D (5 bases). The CDR3 consists of 14 residues. Germline loops: CDR1 SEHNR, CDR2 FQNEAQ (reference sequence). The germline V and J ends were trimmed by 3 bases and 2 bases, with 8 bases remaining between them. The CDR3 bases are TGTGCCAGCAGCTTTGGGGCAGGCAATCAGCCCCAGCATTTT. Its protein is CASSFGAGNQPQHF. Drawing the rest from reference TRBV7-9 and TRBJ1-5, the complete variable domain is DTGVSQNPRHKITKRGQNVTFRCDPISEHNRLYWYRQTLGQGPEFLTYFQNEAQLEKSRLLSDRFSAERPKGSFSTLEIQRTEQGDSAMYLCASSFGAGNQPQHFGDGTRLSIL.

This chain links TRBV10-3 with TRBJ2-5; the D is unclear. The germline V gene has CDR1 ENHRY and CDR2 SYGVKD. Trimming took 3 bases from V and 0 from J, leaving 2 bases between them. The CDR3 extends over 12 amino acids. The CDR3 nucleotides are TGTGCCATCAGTGACCACCAAGAGACCCAGTACTTC. Encoded protein: CAISDHQETQYF.

At least ten counts were recorded for this clonotype. The genes are TRBV27 and TRBJ1-4; TRBD1 might be the D (6 bases). Trimming left V 0 bases short and J 15 bases short, with 17 bases between. CDR1 is MNHEY, CDR2 SMNVEV, per germline (reference sequence). There are 14 residues in the CDR3. CDR3 region: CASSLSAGDPRVFF. The CDR3 DNA reads as TGTGCCAGCAGTTTATCGGCAGGGGACCCCAGGGTGTTTTTT.

This clonotype was recorded many times. The CDR3 DNA is TGTGCCAGCAGCTTACACAATGAGCAGTTCTTC. Translated, it gives CASSLHNEQFF. The gene calls are TRBV3-1 and TRBJ2-1, with D unclear. This CDR3 spans 11 amino acids. V was cut by 5 bases and J by 5 bases, with 4 bases left in between. Germline CDR1 reads LGHDT; CDR2 reads YNNKEL (reference sequence).

This clonotype was found many times. This chain uses TRBV20-1 with TRBJ2-7; D tentatively reads TRBD1 or TRBD2 (7 bases each). The V and J ends lost 4 bases and 6 bases respectively, with 19 bases between them. The CDR3 runs to 14 residues. CDR1 is DFQATT, CDR2 SNEGSKA, per germline (reference sequence). CDR3 sequence: CSAKGPGGVGEQYF. In DNA, the CDR3 is TGCAGTGCTAAGGGTCCAGGGGGGGTAGGCGAGCAGTACTTC.

This clonotype was picked up a small number of times. V usage is TRBV20-1 and J usage is TRBJ2-7; 11 nucleotides line up with TRBD2. Germline V gives CDR1 DFQATT, CDR2 SNEGSKA (reference sequence). The V gene end was trimmed by 3 bases and the J gene end by 0 bases; junction bases not matched to a gene: 4. The CDR3 is 15 residues long. This CDR3 reads CSARGGLADSYEQYF. DNA of the CDR3: TGCAGTGCTAGGGGGGGACTAGCGGACTCCTACGAGCAGTACTTC.

This clonotype was recorded at least ten times. The CDR3 reads CASSQGRTEAFF. The CDR3 region has the DNA TGTGCCAGCAGCCAAGGGAGGACTGAAGCTTTCTTT. The chain joins TRBV3-1 to TRBJ1-1; no definite D call. Germline V gene data show CDR1 as LGHDT and CDR2 as YNNKEL (reference sequence). CDR3 size: 12 residues. The V end was cut by 1 base, the J end by 5 bases, with 5 bases between.

This clonotype was observed a handful of times. The V call is TRBV28, the J call TRBJ2-3; 9 positions match TRBD2. With V trimmed by 4 bases and J by 1 base, 6 bases remained unmatched. Germline lookup yields CDR1 MDHEN and CDR2 SYDVKM. The CDR3 length is 16 residues. CDR3 nucleotide sequence: TGTGCCAGCAGTTCGATAGCGGGAGAGGGCACAGATACGCAGTATTTT. Its protein is CASSSIAGEGTDTQYF.

This clonotype showed up just a few times. The chain has TRBV18 and TRBJ2-1; D gene unclear. The CDR3 totals 15 residues. V dropped 1 base and J dropped 4 bases, with 11 bases sitting between them. Per the germline V gene, CDR1 is KGHSH and CDR2 is LQKENI. The CDR3 coding sequence is TGTGCCAGCTCACCACGGCTAGACGCTTACAATGAGCAGTTCTTC. Its protein product is CASSPRLDAYNEQFF.

Many counts were recorded for this clonotype. This sequence joins TRBV27 and TRBJ2-3; D not resolved. The CDR3 covers 14 residues. Trimming left V 5 bases short and J 3 bases short, with 12 bases between. The germline CDR1 and CDR2 sequences are MNHEY and SMNVEV (reference sequence). As DNA, the CDR3 is TGTGCCAGCAGTCGTCGTAGTTATACAGATACGCAGTATTTT. Translated, it gives CASSRRSYTDTQYF.

This clonotype was seen repeatedly, ten times or more. J is TRBJ2-4 and V is TRBV20-1, with 7 bases identical to TRBD2. Germline trimming cut 0 bases from V and 7 bases from J; bases unmatched to any gene: 9. There are 15 residues in the CDR3. Per germline, CDR1 DFQATT and CDR2 SNEGSKA (reference sequence). Written as DNA, the CDR3 is TGCAGTGCTAGAGATGGACGGGAGGAGTTGAACATTCAGTACTTC. Protein product: CSARDGREELNIQYF.

This clonotype was observed at least ten times. The V and J genes are TRBV13 and TRBJ2-1, with 7 bases identical to TRBD1. The CDR3 has 13 amino acids. CDR1 is PRHDT and CDR2 is FYEKMQ in the germline V gene (reference sequence). J was trimmed by 8 bases and V by 3 bases; bases with no gene match: 4. For the CDR3, the DNA is TGTGCCAGCAGCTTCGGCGACAGGGATGAGCAGTTCTTC. Its protein is CASSFGDRDEQFF.

This clonotype came up many times. The chain combines TRBV20-1 with TRBJ2-7; 8 bases line up with TRBD2. The germline CDR1 and CDR2 sequences are DFQATT and SNEGSKA (reference sequence). The CDR3 covers 15 residues. The junction had 11 bases not matched to a gene; V was cut back by 5 bases and J by 2 bases. In DNA form, the CDR3 reads TGCAGTGCTTCCGATCTAGCGGGCCAGACCTACGAGCAGTACTTC. It yields the protein CSASDLAGQTYEQYF.